A selection of T cell receptor beta chains follows, all from one sample in a study of T-cell reconstitution after alpha-beta-depleted transplantation in children. One entry per CDR3 protein, called by TCRdb with MiXCR from the PCR reads. The data show about 470,000 distinct CDR3 sequences, roughly 44% seen once. This specimen consisted of PBMCs, obtained before TCRalphabeta/CD19-depleted stem cell transplant. The receptors stem from a girl aged 2 to 9 with aplastic anemia, due to receive a stem cell transplant. Both conserved end residues are part of each CDR3. Fields, in order: V gene, clone size, J gene, D gene, CDR3 protein, CDR3 DNA. The D gene is left open where the match is weak. Part of the rows lack a size; the others show once, few, many or a class for expanded clones.

>TRBV29-1|-|TRBJ2-7|-
CSATGTAEWEQYF
TGCAGCGCAACCGGGACCGCTGAGTGGGAGCAGTACTTC
>TRBV7-2|-|TRBJ2-7|TRBD2
CASSLVLADISYEQYF
TGTGCCAGCAGCTTGGTACTAGCGGACATATCCTACGAGCAGTACTTC
>TRBV7-2|few|TRBJ1-6|TRBD1
CASSWAGGGFYNSPLHF
TGTGCCAGCAGCTGGGCAGGGGGCGGATTCTATAATTCACCCCTCCACTTT
>TRBV7-2|few|TRBJ1-3|-
CASSLRAGRSGNTIYF
TGTGCCAGCAGCTTACGGGCGGGACGCTCTGGAAACACCATATATTTT
>TRBV6-2/TRBV6-3|many|TRBJ2-7|-
CASSRRARPYEQYF
TGTGCCAGCAGCCGAAGGGCAAGGCCCTACGAGCAGTACTTC
>TRBV30|-|TRBJ2-3|TRBD2
CAWYRGDTDTQYF
TGTGCCTGGTACCGGGGGGACACAGATACGCAGTATTTT
>TRBV6-1|few|TRBJ2-2|-
CPSLPGTDTGELFF
TGTCCCAGCCTCCCCGGGACGGACACCGGGGAGCTGTTTTTT
>TRBV5-4|once|TRBJ2-2|-
CASSLGVSGQRSGELFF
TGTGCCAGCAGCTTGGGAGTTTCCGGACAACGCAGCGGGGAGCTGTTTTTT
>TRBV5-1|-|TRBJ2-1|TRBD1
CASSPYRDRGPLGSYNEQFF
TGCGCCAGCAGCCCGTACCGGGACAGGGGACCCCTGGGCTCCTACAATGAGCAGTTCTTC
>TRBV6-5|-|TRBJ2-7|TRBD2
CASSSGLAGGRYGYEQYF
TGTGCCAGCAGTTCAGGTCTAGCGGGAGGGCGTTATGGGTACGAGCAGTACTTC
>TRBV20-1|-|TRBJ2-5|TRBD1
CSAGKRTGGGETQYF
TGCAGTGCTGGAAAAAGGACAGGAGGCGGGGAGACCCAGTACTTC
>TRBV5-1|-|TRBJ2-2|-
CASRAPGTNTGELFF
TGCGCCAGCCGGGCTCCCGGGACCAACACCGGGGAGCTGTTTTTT
>TRBV6-1|few|TRBJ2-1|-
CASSERAGQLYNEQFF
TGTGCCAGCAGTGAAAGGGCGGGACAGCTATACAATGAGCAGTTCTTC
>TRBV25-1|few|TRBJ2-6|-
CASSEFGFEGPGANVLTF
TGTGCCAGCAGTGAATTCGGCTTTGAAGGGCCCGGGGCCAACGTCCTGACTTTC
>TRBV4-2|many|TRBJ2-1|TRBD1
CASSQGTGGGNEQFF
TGTGCCAGCAGCCAAGGGACAGGGGGCGGCAATGAGCAGTTCTTC
>TRBV18|-|TRBJ2-1|-
CASSPRTKFDEQFF
TGTGCCAGCTCACCAAGGACTAAGTTCGATGAGCAGTTCTTC
>TRBV15|-|TRBJ1-4|TRBD1
CATADPHRGRREKLFF
TGTGCCACCGCCGACCCCCACAGGGGGCGCCGGGAAAAACTGTTTTTT
>TRBV12-3/TRBV12-4|-|TRBJ2-3|-
CASSLGNPDTQYF
TGTGCCAGCAGTTTGGGTAACCCAGATACGCAGTATTTT
>TRBV12-3/TRBV12-4|-|TRBJ2-7|-
CASSFGGPYEQYF
TGTGCCAGCAGTTTCGGGGGCCCCTACGAGCAGTACTTC
>TRBV28|many|TRBJ2-3|TRBD2
CASSSHIGTSGARANTQYF
TGTGCCAGCAGTTCGCACATAGGGACTAGCGGGGCCCGTGCAAATACGCAGTATTTT
>TRBV12-3/TRBV12-4|once|TRBJ1-1|-
CASSIPGQFAFF
TGTGCCAGCAGCATCCCAGGGCAGTTTGCTTTCTTT
>TRBV9|many|TRBJ1-2|TRBD1
CASSDRVDGYTF
TGTGCCAGCTCCGACAGGGTCGATGGCTACACCTTC
>TRBV20-1|few|TRBJ1-1|-
CSAREPTGIAAFF
TGCAGTGCTAGAGAGCCCACCGGGATTGCAGCTTTCTTT
>TRBV7-8|-|TRBJ2-4|-
CASSAFTGGSPLGYF
TGTGCCAGCAGCGCATTCACAGGTGGAAGCCCCCTTGGGTACTTC
>TRBV12-3/TRBV12-4|few|TRBJ1-1|TRBD1
CASRTTGVGEAFF
TGTGCCAGCAGGACTACAGGGGTCGGAGAAGCTTTCTTT
>TRBV12-3/TRBV12-4|many|TRBJ1-3|TRBD1
CASSSWTGRTIGNTIYF
TGTGCCAGCAGTTCTTGGACAGGGCGAACTATTGGAAACACCATATATTTT
>TRBV10-3|many|TRBJ2-3|-
CAISEPLVRSARSTDTQYF
TGTGCCATCAGTGAGCCCCTCGTGAGGTCAGCAAGGAGCACAGATACGCAGTATTTT
>TRBV6-5|many|TRBJ1-1|TRBD1
CASSYSGGAAEAFF
TGTGCCAGCAGTTACTCAGGGGGCGCGGCTGAAGCTTTCTTT
>TRBV15|-|TRBJ2-7|-
CATSTLGREQYF
TGTGCCACCAGCACCCTAGGTCGCGAGCAGTACTTC
>TRBV10-3|-|TRBJ1-6|TRBD1
CAIRSGTDNSPLHF
TGTGCCATCAGATCCGGGACAGATAATTCACCCCTCCACTTT
>TRBV28|-|TRBJ2-7|TRBD1
CASSLKWGTGFYEQYF
TGTGCCAGCAGTTTAAAGTGGGGGACAGGGTTCTACGAGCAGTACTTC
>TRBV2|-|TRBJ1-2|-
CASSENTFYGYTF
TGTGCCAGCAGTGAAAACACCTTCTATGGCTACACCTTC
>TRBV5-1|few|TRBJ2-1|-
CASSVRALGGSSSYNEQFF
TGCGCCAGCAGCGTCCGAGCTTTGGGAGGTTCGAGCTCCTACAATGAGCAGTTCTTC
>TRBV20-1|-|TRBJ2-1|TRBD2
CSARDRTSGDPYNEQFF
TGCAGTGCTAGAGATCGAACTAGCGGAGACCCTTACAATGAGCAGTTCTTC
>TRBV5-1|many|TRBJ2-7|TRBD2
CASSPGTSGRWTYEQYF
TGCGCCAGCAGCCCCGGGACTAGCGGGAGGTGGACCTACGAGCAGTACTTC
>TRBV10-2|few|TRBJ1-2|-
CASSVDSTNYGYTF
TGCGCCAGCAGTGTCGACAGCACTAACTATGGCTACACCTTC
>TRBV7-9|-|TRBJ2-1|-
CASSPQREPRDNEQFF
TGTGCCAGCAGCCCCCAACGGGAGCCCCGGGACAATGAGCAGTTCTTC
>TRBV28|-|TRBJ2-5|-
CASSLFRERETQYF
TGTGCCAGCAGTTTATTCAGGGAGAGGGAGACCCAGTACTTC
>TRBV29-1|-|TRBJ2-7|TRBD2
CSVGRAGRDSYEQYF
TGCAGCGTCGGGAGAGCGGGACGGGACTCCTACGAGCAGTACTTC